This record covers a single T cell receptor (beta chain). These data originate in a study of blood T cell repertoires in COVID-19. About the study: The study drew acute and convalescent COVID-19 samples from the United States, Italy and Spain.

Produced via immunoSEQ multiplex PCR; TCRdb's table is partial and in-frame only. The table includes tens of thousands of clones, roughly 80% detected once. Germline V lookup: CDR1 LNHDA, CDR2 SQIVND (reference sequence). The germline V and J ends were trimmed by 4 bases and 4 bases, with 10 bases remaining between them. This CDR3 comprises 14 residues. This receptor was taken from a human donor in a cohort sampled during active or convalescent COVID-19. The chain has TRBV19 and TRBJ2-2; D may be TRBD1 (6 bases). The sequenced material came from peripheral blood. The CDR3 sequence is CASSRDTVTGELFF. Here the CDR3 DNA reads TGTGCCAGTAGTAGGGACACAGTCACCGGGGAGCTGTTTTTT. The full variable domain, rest sourced from reference TRBV19 and TRBJ2-2, is DGGITQSPKYLFRKEGQNVTLSCEQNLNHDAMYWYRQDPGQGLRLIYYSQIVNDFQKGDIAEGYSVSREKKESFPLTVTSAQKNPTAFYLCASSRDTVTGELFFGEGSRLTVL.